The 15 T cell receptor beta chains in this list originate from one sample, sequenced in a study of cytomegalovirus exposure and HLA in healthy donors. Using immunoSEQ multiplex PCR, the repertoire was profiled, and TCRdb retains in-frame clones only, with some absent. This table holds 250,000 to 300,000 clones, 80% to 90% found once. Sequenced input: PBMCs. The origin of the receptors is a woman aged 18-30 years in good health and CMV-seronegative.

The chain carries TRBV19 and TRBJ2-5; TRBD2 matches at 11 bases. Unmatched junction bases numbered 16, after V lost 2 bases and J lost 5 bases. The length of the CDR3 is 19 residues. CDR1 is LNHDA and CDR2 is SQIVND in the germline V gene (reference sequence). CDR3 sequence: CASSIRLAGGPGPSETQYF. CDR3 nucleotides: TGTGCCAGTAGTATAAGGTTAGCGGGAGGGCCTGGTCCCTCGGAGACCCAGTACTTC.

This clone was observed once. This chain joins TRBV7-2 and TRBJ2-3; TRBD2 matches at 14 bases. The CDR3 is made up of 15 amino acids. Germline V CDR1 and CDR2: SGHTA, FQGNSA. The trim removed 5 bases at V and 7 bases at J, leaving 5 bases unmatched. CDR3 amino acids: CASSEGLAGGHTQYF. The CDR3 DNA reads as TGTGCCAGCAGCGAAGGACTAGCGGGAGGACATACGCAGTATTTT.

The chain recombines TRBV9 with TRBJ2-3, with TRBD1 matching 10 bases. The germline gives CDR1 SGDLS, CDR2 YYNGEE. Trimming removed 0 bases from V and 5 bases from J; junction bases left unmatched: 3. The CDR3 length is 15 residues. The CDR3 bases are TGTGCCAGCAGCGTAGGAGGGGACAGGGGAGATACGCAGTATTTT. Translating it yields CASSVGGDRGDTQYF.

The rearrangement joins TRBV30 to TRBJ2-7, with TRBD2 identical over 8 bases. Germline V CDR1 and CDR2: GTSNPN, SVGIG (reference sequence). The CDR3 is 13 residues long. The junction had 5 bases not matched to a gene; V was cut back by 7 bases and J by 0 bases. This CDR3 reads CAFTSGSSYEQYF. The CDR3 bases are TGTGCCTTCACGAGCGGGAGCTCCTACGAGCAGTACTTC.

The V and J genes are TRBV27 and TRBJ1-2; TRBD1 matches at 8 bases. The CDR3 runs to 15 residues. The germline V gene encodes CDR1 MNHEY and CDR2 SMNVEV (reference sequence). V trimming: 7 bases; J trimming: 2 bases; junction bases outside the gene matches: 9. DNA for the CDR3: TGTGCCAGCACCTCTCCGGGACAGGCCAACTATGGCTACACCTTC. This encodes CASTSPGQANYGYTF.

The V and J genes are TRBV9 and TRBJ1-3, with D possibly being TRBD1 (6 bases). CDR3 length: 17 amino acids. Per the germline V gene, CDR1 is SGDLS and CDR2 is YYNGEE. V lost 3 bases and J 3 bases, leaving 19 bases between the germline ends. The CDR3 DNA reads as TGTGCCAGCAGCGAGGGGCTGTCAGGGGCGTATGGAAACACCATATATTTT. It is translated as CASSEGLSGAYGNTIYF.

This chain links TRBV5-1 with TRBJ1-2; 8 positions match TRBD1. Germline V CDR1 and CDR2: SGHRS, YFSETQ. With V trimmed by 2 bases and J by 3 bases, 3 bases remained unmatched. This CDR3 contains 14 residues. The CDR3: CASSFGQGYYGYTF. The CDR3 region has the DNA TGCGCCAGCAGCTTTGGACAGGGTTACTATGGCTACACCTTC.

Comments on this clone: At one of its ends the junction is not consistent with the germline gene, which may arise from a read error. This chain uses TRBV28 with TRBJ1-2; D unclear. Germline V gives CDR1 MDHEN, CDR2 SYDVKM. The CDR3 spans 12 residues. CDR3 nucleotides: TGTGCCAGCAGTTTATCCGCCCCGGTGCATATGTTC. It translates to CASSLSAPVHMF.

J is TRBJ1-3 and V is TRBV5-1; 8 bases are a match to TRBD1. The V segment lost 5 bases and the J segment 2 bases; nucleotides outside the gene matches: 9. This CDR3 has 16 amino acids. Germline values: CDR1 SGHRS, CDR2 YFSETQ. CDR3: CASSYNAGGPGNTIYF. For the CDR3, the DNA is TGCGCCAGCAGTTATAATGCAGGGGGCCCTGGAAACACCATATATTTT.

To note about this clone: Different DNA sequences within this sample yield the same CDR3. J is TRBJ1-5 and V is TRBV5-1, with TRBD1 identical over 8 bases. Germline values: CDR1 SGHRS, CDR2 YFSETQ. V gave up 3 bases and J gave up 4 bases; unmatched junction bases: 6. The CDR3 loop spans 15 amino acids. The CDR3 loop is CASSWGTGGNQPQHF. The CDR3 DNA sequence: TGCGCCAGCAGCTGGGGGACAGGTGGAAATCAGCCCCAGCATTTT.

The gene calls are TRBV6-5 and TRBJ1-3, with 7 bases aligning to TRBD1. The junction had 1 base not matched to a gene; V was cut back by 2 bases and J by 0 bases. Germline CDR1 MNHEY, CDR2 SVGAGI. CDR3 size: 15 residues. The CDR3 spells CASSYQGDSGNTIYF. The CDR3 nucleotides read TGTGCCAGCAGTTACCAGGGGGACTCTGGAAACACCATATATTTT.

This clone is a singleton in its sample. This chain links TRBV5-8 with TRBJ2-1; TRBD2 matches 11 bases. Per the germline V gene, CDR1 is SGHTS and CDR2 is YDEGEE. The CDR3 length is 19 residues. Unmatched junction bases numbered 8, after V lost 0 bases and J lost 0 bases. The CDR3 nucleotides are TGTGCCAGCAGCTTGGTCCTAGCGGGAGGTCGTAGCTCCTACAATGAGCAGTTCTTC. It codes for CASSLVLAGGRSSYNEQFF.

This clone was picked up one time. The chain couples TRBV5-1 to TRBJ1-4; tentatively, D is TRBD1 (6 bases). Germline lookup yields CDR1 SGHRS and CDR2 YFSETQ. Trimming pared 3 bases from V and 2 bases from J, leaving 14 bases between. The CDR3 is 16 residues long. Written as DNA, the CDR3 is TGCGCCAGCAGCTCTATACAGGGCAGGACTAATGAAAAACTGTTTTTT. This codes for CASSSIQGRTNEKLFF.

This chain links TRBV27 with TRBJ2-5, with D possibly matching TRBD1 (6 bases). The length of the CDR3 is 13 residues. Trimming pared 7 bases from V and 4 bases from J, leaving 13 bases between. The germline V gene has CDR1 MNHEY and CDR2 SMNVEV (reference sequence). The CDR3 loop reads CASKRQGRETQYF. The CDR3 DNA is TGTGCCAGCAAGAGGCAGGGGAGAGAGACCCAGTACTTC.

The J gene is TRBJ2-7, the V gene TRBV5-1; 7 nucleotides line up with TRBD1. The CDR3 is made up of 14 amino acids. Germline assignment: CDR1 SGHRS and CDR2 YFSETQ. The ends lost 0 bases at V and 2 bases at J; junction bases unmatched: 2. The CDR3 DNA follows: TGCGCCAGCAGCTTGGGGGACAGACCCTACGAGCAGTACTTC. Protein sequence: CASSLGDRPYEQYF. The variable domain in full, completed from reference TRBV5-1 and TRBJ2-7, reads KAGVTQTPRYLIKTRGQQVTLSCSPISGHRSVSWYQQTPGQGLQFLFEYFSETQRNKGNFPGRFSGRQFSNSRSEMNVSTLELGDSALYLCASSLGDRPYEQYFGPGTRLTVT.